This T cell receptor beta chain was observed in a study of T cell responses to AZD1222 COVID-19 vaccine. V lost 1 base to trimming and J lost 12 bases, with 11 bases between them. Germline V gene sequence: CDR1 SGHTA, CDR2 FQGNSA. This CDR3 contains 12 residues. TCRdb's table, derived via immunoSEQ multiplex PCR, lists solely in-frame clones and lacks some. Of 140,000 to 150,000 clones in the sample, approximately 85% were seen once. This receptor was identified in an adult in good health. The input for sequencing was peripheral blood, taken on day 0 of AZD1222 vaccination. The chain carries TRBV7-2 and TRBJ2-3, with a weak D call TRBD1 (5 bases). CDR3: CASSLGGPSQYF. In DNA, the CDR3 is TGTGCCAGCAGCTTAGGGGGCCCCTCACAGTATTTT.